This entry lists 30 T cell receptor beta chains sequenced from one sample in a study of T cells after yellow fever vaccination. In TCRdb, the 5' RACE reads were re-called with MiXCR into one record per CDR3 protein. In the table there are around 230,000 distinct CDR3 sequences, approximately 6.8% of which are singletons. Material: CD4+ T cells sorted from PBMCs, obtained on the day of the yellow fever booster vaccination. The receptors derive from a man younger than 45 who received the YFV17D yellow fever vaccine.

This clonotype was detected only a few times. The chain has TRBV5-1 and TRBJ2-7, with 11 bases aligning to TRBD2. The CDR3 length is 14 residues. V dropped 8 bases and J dropped 2; count of bases not matched to a gene: 6. CDR1 SGHRS and CDR2 YFSETQ come from the germline V gene. This chain's CDR3 is CASRVAGGPYEQYF. The CDR3 DNA reads TGCGCCAGTCGAGTAGCGGGAGGGCCCTACGAGCAGTACTTC.

The table lists this clonotype with many counts. The chain joins TRBV28 to TRBJ2-7, with D perhaps matching TRBD2 (6 bases). V lost 6 bases and J lost 6, with 18 bases in between. CDR3 length equals 14 residues. Germline CDR1 is MDHEN and CDR2 is SYDVKM. CDR3: CASSQERVALEQYF. Here the CDR3 DNA reads TGTGCCAGCAGCCAGGAGCGGGTAGCCCTCGAGCAGTACTTC. The full variable domain, rest sourced from reference TRBV28 and TRBJ2-7, is DVKVTQSSRYLVKRTGEKVFLECVQDMDHENMFWYRQDPGLGLRLIYFSYDVKMKEKGDIPEGYSVSREKKERFSLILESASTNQTSMYLCASSQERVALEQYFGPGTRLTVT.

This clonotype was picked up many times. V gene TRBV7-9 combines with J gene TRBJ2-3; 7 nucleotides agree with TRBD2. Per the germline V gene, CDR1 is SEHNR and CDR2 is FQNEAQ (reference sequence). The CDR3 extends over 13 amino acids. V shed 5 bases and J 11 bases; nucleotides not matched to a gene: 10. The CDR3 DNA follows: TGTGCCAGCAGCCCAGAGGCTAGCGGTGTGCAGTATTTT. Its protein product is CASSPEASGVQYF.

This sequence joins TRBV19 and TRBJ2-1; no clear D. Germline assignment: CDR1 LNHDA and CDR2 SQIVND (reference sequence). CDR3 length: 13 amino acids. The V end lost 4 bases, the J end lost 8 bases, and 12 bases lay between the germline ends. The CDR3 loop is CASSTSPWYEQFF. The CDR3 bases are TGTGCCAGTAGTACCTCCCCGTGGTATGAGCAGTTCTTC.

V gene TRBV5-1 combines with J gene TRBJ2-3; D is undetermined. The germline V gene has CDR1 SGHRS and CDR2 YFSETQ. With 0 bases removed from V and 1 base from J, the gap between germline ends came to 9 bases. The length of the CDR3 is 15 residues. The CDR3, as DNA: TGCGCCAGCAGCTTGGAAGTAGCAGGCACAGATACGCAGTATTTT. As protein: CASSLEVAGTDTQYF.

The table lists this clonotype with a few counts. The CDR3 DNA is TGTGCCAGCAGCTGGACTAGCGGGAGCTACAATGAGCAGTTCTTC. Translation gives CASSWTSGSYNEQFF. The chain employs TRBV7-2 and TRBJ2-1, with 13 bases matching TRBD2. In germline, CDR1 is SGHTA, CDR2 FQGNSA. The V and J ends lost 4 bases and 3 bases, in that order; junction bases with no gene match: 0. This CDR3 has 15 amino acids.

This clonotype was seen at least ten times. The rearrangement uses TRBV5-1 and TRBJ2-2; no reliable D call. With 4 bases removed from V and 0 bases from J, the gap between germline ends came to 7 bases. The germline CDR1 and CDR2 sequences are SGHRS and YFSETQ. The CDR3 has 14 residues. The CDR3 DNA sequence: TGCGCCAGCAGCGTCAGAACGAACACCGGGGAGCTGTTTTTT. Protein: CASSVRTNTGELFF.

In this sample, this clonotype turned up a few times. The chain couples TRBV20-1 to TRBJ2-1; no clear D. This CDR3 is built from 16 residues. CDR1 and CDR2 from the germline V gene are DFQATT and SNEGSKA (reference sequence). The germline V and J ends were trimmed by 2 bases and 0 bases, with 14 bases remaining between them. CDR3 DNA sequence: TGCAGTGCTAGATCGCCGGCTAAAAGCTCCTACAATGAGCAGTTCTTC. Amino acid sequence: CSARSPAKSSYNEQFF.

This clonotype was found many times. The J gene is TRBJ2-3, the V gene TRBV5-6, with TRBD1 matching 9 bases. With 4 bases clipped from V and 5 bases from J, the junction kept 8 bases outside the gene matches. The length of the CDR3 is 15 residues. The germline V gene encodes CDR1 SGHDT and CDR2 YYEEEE. The CDR3 DNA reads as TGTGCCAGCAGCAGCGACAGGGGGAGTATAGATACGCAGTATTTT. Translating gives CASSSDRGSIDTQYF. The full variable domain, completed using reference TRBV5-6 and TRBJ2-3, is DAGVTQSPTHLIKTRGQQVTLRCSPKSGHDTVSWYQQALGQGPQFIFQYYEEEERQRGNFPDRFSGHQFPNYSSELNVNALLLGDSALYLCASSSDRGSIDTQYFGPGTRLTVL.

V gene TRBV6-2 or TRBV6-3 combines with J gene TRBJ2-2; D is ambiguous. This CDR3 contains 14 residues. Germline V gene data show CDR1 as MNHEY and CDR2 as SVGEGT. Deletions cut 7 bases from V and 7 bases from J, with 16 bases between. CDR3 nucleotide sequence: TGTGCCAGCATTGAGGCCCTGCGCGGCGGGGAGCTGTTTTTT. Translating gives CASIEALRGGELFF.

This clonotype was picked up many times. This chain joins TRBV5-1 and TRBJ2-1, with TRBD1 matching 9 bases. CDR1 and CDR2 from the germline V gene are SGHRS and YFSETQ. CDR3 length: 15 amino acids. With 3 bases clipped from V and 8 bases from J, the junction kept 9 bases outside the gene matches. The CDR3 is CASSSAEWTGDEQFF. The CDR3 DNA sequence: TGCGCCAGCAGCTCCGCCGAGTGGACAGGGGATGAGCAGTTCTTC.

V is TRBV5-4 and J is TRBJ2-1; 8 bases are shared with TRBD2. Germline V gene data show CDR1 as SGHNT and CDR2 as YYREEE (reference sequence). This CDR3 is 15 amino acids long. After removal of 4 bases from V and 9 bases from J, the junction contained 12 bases not matched to a gene. DNA for the CDR3: TGTGCCAGCAGCACGACCGGGACTAGTTATACTGAGCAGTTCTTC. Residues: CASSTTGTSYTEQFF.

This sequence joins TRBV20-1 and TRBJ2-7; TRBD2 matches 11 bases. V shed 0 bases and J 6 bases; nucleotides not matched to a gene: 10. CDR1 is DFQATT, CDR2 SNEGSKA, per germline (reference sequence). This CDR3 contains 16 residues. The CDR3 coding sequence is TGCAGTGCTAGAGATTTAAGGCTAGCGGGAGGAGTCGAGCAGTACTTC. Amino acid sequence: CSARDLRLAGGVEQYF.

This clonotype has at least ten counts. This chain links TRBV29-1 with TRBJ1-1; D perhaps matches TRBD1 (6 bases). Germline CDR1 and CDR2: SQVTM and ANQGSEA. This CDR3 is 11 amino acids long. V dropped 7 bases and J dropped 5 bases, with 11 bases sitting between them. The CDR3 region has the DNA TGCAGCGCTGGACAGAGGACTGAAGCTTTCTTT. Translating it yields CSAGQRTEAFF.

At least ten counts were recorded for this clonotype. The V and J genes are TRBV5-1 and TRBJ2-5; D gene uncertain. The CDR3 extends over 13 amino acids. From germline, CDR1 is SGHRS and CDR2 YFSETQ. V was shortened by 5 bases and J by 0 bases, with 8 bases between the two germline ends. CDR3 DNA: TGCGCCAGCAGATCCGGAAACCAAGAGACCCAGTACTTC. Amino acids: CASRSGNQETQYF.

This chain links TRBV6-2 or TRBV6-3 with TRBJ2-7; the match to TRBD2 covers 13 bases. J lost 5 bases, V lost 5 bases, and 6 bases had no gene match. CDR1 is MNHEY, CDR2 SVGEGT, per germline. This CDR3 has 15 amino acids. Written as DNA, the CDR3 is TGTGCCAGCAGTCGGACTAGCGGGAGATTCCACGAGCAGTACTTC. Translating it yields CASSRTSGRFHEQYF.

This clonotype was counted ten times or more. The chain employs TRBV27 and TRBJ1-2; 7 bases line up with TRBD1. The CDR3 runs to 14 residues. The germline gives CDR1 MNHEY, CDR2 SMNVEV (reference sequence). With V trimmed by 4 bases and J by 2 bases, 4 bases remained unmatched. The CDR3: CASSSRDSNYGYTF. CDR3 sequence (DNA): TGTGCCAGCAGTTCCCGGGACAGCAACTATGGCTACACCTTC.

In this sample, this clonotype turned up a few times. V gene TRBV7-2 combines with J gene TRBJ1-2; 8 bases line up with TRBD1. There are 15 residues in the CDR3. J gave up 3 bases and V 5 bases, and 8 bases lay outside the gene matches. Germline loops: CDR1 SGHTA, CDR2 FQGNSA. Here the CDR3 DNA reads TGTGCCAGCAGCGCAAGGGCAGGGGGCGACTATGGCTACACCTTC. It specifies CASSARAGGDYGYTF.

This clonotype was counted between two and nine times. The chain links TRBV18 to TRBJ1-2; no clear D. This CDR3 region has 14 residues. Per germline, CDR1 KGHSH and CDR2 LQKENI. V was trimmed by 4 bases and J by 3 bases, leaving 12 bases between them. The CDR3 nucleotides read TGTGCCAGCTCACAAAGCGAAGGATACTATGGCTACACCTTC. Its translation: CASSQSEGYYGYTF. Drawing the rest from reference TRBV18 and TRBJ1-2, the complete variable domain is NAGVMQNPRHLVRRRGQEARLRCSPMKGHSHVYWYRQLPEEGLKFMVYLQKENIIDESGMPKERFSAEFPKEGPSILRIQQVVRGDSAAYFCASSQSEGYYGYTFGSGTRLTVV.

This clonotype appeared a few times. This chain links TRBV27 with TRBJ2-2, with 8 nucleotides matching TRBD1. The V segment lost 2 bases and the J segment 9 bases; nucleotides outside the gene matches: 5. The CDR3 runs to 14 residues. CDR1 is MNHEY, CDR2 SMNVEV, per germline (reference sequence). The CDR3, as DNA: TGTGCCAGCAGTTTAAGGCCAGGGGGCAGGGAGCTGTTTTTT. It codes for CASSLRPGGRELFF.

This clonotype was detected ten times or more. The chain joins TRBV7-3 to TRBJ2-2, with D maybe TRBD1 (5 bases). Trimming left V 2 bases short and J 5 bases short, with 15 bases between. The CDR3 is 16 residues long. Germline V CDR1 and CDR2: SGHTA, FQGTGA. The CDR3 DNA reads as TGTGCCAGCAGCTTAGACTTTTACTCAGGGACCGGGGAGCTGTTTTTT. As protein: CASSLDFYSGTGELFF.

The V and J genes are TRBV10-3 and TRBJ2-1, with unresolved D. Germline V CDR1 and CDR2: ENHRY, SYGVKD. The germline V and J ends were trimmed by 5 bases and 0 bases, with 8 bases remaining between them. This CDR3 has 14 residues. The CDR3 spells CAISLDSSYNEQFF. For the CDR3, the DNA is TGTGCCATCAGTTTGGATAGCTCCTACAATGAGCAGTTCTTC.

The chain carries TRBV6-1 and TRBJ2-4, with a possible D match to TRBD1 (5 bases). The CDR3 is 13 residues long. Trimming removed 9 bases at V and 8 bases at J, with 17 bases between. The germline CDR1 and CDR2 sequences are MNHNS and SASEGT. CDR3 loop: CASGVAGMDIQYF. DNA for the CDR3: TGTGCCAGTGGGGTGGCAGGGATGGACATTCAGTACTTC.

This clonotype was recorded at least ten times. The chain links TRBV5-1 to TRBJ2-7; 10 positions match TRBD1. Germline V gives CDR1 SGHRS, CDR2 YFSETQ. V trimming: 2 bases; J trimming: 5 bases; junction bases outside the gene matches: 4. This CDR3 is built from 14 residues. The CDR3 loop is CASSFDRGRNEQYF. The CDR3 DNA reads TGCGCCAGCAGCTTCGACAGGGGGCGGAACGAGCAGTACTTC.

A few counts support this clonotype. The genes are TRBV5-4 and TRBJ2-1; 9 nucleotides match TRBD1. Germline CDR1 SGHNT, CDR2 YYREEE (reference sequence). V shed 4 bases, J shed 3 bases, and the junction held 8 bases outside the gene matches. The CDR3 sequence is 16 residues long. The CDR3 DNA follows: TGTGCCAGCAGCCCCCGAGTGGGACAGGGCTACAATGAGCAGTTCTTC. It translates to CASSPRVGQGYNEQFF.

This clonotype was counted ten times or more. Its ends do not fully match the called genes, so a read error is possible. V is TRBV7-2 and J is TRBJ1-4; D remains unclear. Germline V gene data show CDR1 as SGHTA and CDR2 as FQGNSA. CDR3 size: 14 residues. Here the CDR3 DNA reads TGTGCCAGCAGCTTGATACAGACTAGTGAAAAACTGTTTTTT. This sequence encodes CASSLIQTSEKLFF.

In its sample, this clonotype was seen a few times. The chain carries TRBV5-6 and TRBJ1-1; D is possibly TRBD1 (6 bases). Per germline, CDR1 SGHDT and CDR2 YYEEEE. Trimming cost V 0 bases and J 1 base, with 10 bases left between them. The CDR3 consists of 15 residues. The CDR3 DNA reads TGTGCCAGCAGCTTGGGGACAGTGAGGAACACTGAAGCTTTCTTT. Encoded protein: CASSLGTVRNTEAFF.

This clonotype was found a few times. The chain recombines TRBV7-2 with TRBJ2-5; D uncertain. The CDR3 sequence is 14 residues long. CDR1 is SGHTA and CDR2 is FQGNSA in the germline V gene. Trimming removed 3 bases at V and 4 bases at J, with 12 bases between. CDR3 residues: CASSFSGLGETQYF. In DNA form, the CDR3 reads TGTGCCAGCAGCTTCTCGGGCCTTGGAGAGACCCAGTACTTC.

This clonotype was counted a few times. This chain uses TRBV20-1 with TRBJ2-3; the match to TRBD2 covers 11 bases. Germline assignment: CDR1 DFQATT and CDR2 SNEGSKA (reference sequence). The CDR3 runs to 17 residues. V lost 7 bases to trimming and J lost 5 bases; unmatched junction nucleotides: 17. The chain's CDR3 is CSVLAPLAGGPGDTQYF. The CDR3, as DNA: TGCAGTGTTTTAGCGCCATTAGCGGGAGGGCCCGGAGATACGCAGTATTTT.

This clonotype has more than one count but fewer than ten. J is TRBJ2-1 and V is TRBV30, with D possibly being TRBD1 (6 bases). Germline V gene lookup returns CDR1 GTSNPN and CDR2 SVGIG (reference sequence). The CDR3 extends over 14 amino acids. V dropped 1 base and J dropped 8 bases, with 15 bases sitting between them. CDR3 in DNA: TGTGCCTGGAGTGCCATCGACAGGACGGATGAGCAGTTCTTC. Translating gives CAWSAIDRTDEQFF.